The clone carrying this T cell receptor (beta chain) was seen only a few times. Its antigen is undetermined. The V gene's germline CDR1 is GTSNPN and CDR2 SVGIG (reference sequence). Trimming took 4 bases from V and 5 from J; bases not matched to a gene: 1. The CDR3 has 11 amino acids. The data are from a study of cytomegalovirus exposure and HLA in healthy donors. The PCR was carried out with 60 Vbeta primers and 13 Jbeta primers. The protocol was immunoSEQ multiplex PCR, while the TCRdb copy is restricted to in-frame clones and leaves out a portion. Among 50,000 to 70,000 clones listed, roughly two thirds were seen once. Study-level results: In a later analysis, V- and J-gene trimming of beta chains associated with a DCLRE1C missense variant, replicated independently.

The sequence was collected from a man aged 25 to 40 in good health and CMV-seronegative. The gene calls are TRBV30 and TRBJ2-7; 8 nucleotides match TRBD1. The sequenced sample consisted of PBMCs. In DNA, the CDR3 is TGTGCCTGGACCAGGGGGCACGAGCAGTACTTC. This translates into CAWTRGHEQYF.